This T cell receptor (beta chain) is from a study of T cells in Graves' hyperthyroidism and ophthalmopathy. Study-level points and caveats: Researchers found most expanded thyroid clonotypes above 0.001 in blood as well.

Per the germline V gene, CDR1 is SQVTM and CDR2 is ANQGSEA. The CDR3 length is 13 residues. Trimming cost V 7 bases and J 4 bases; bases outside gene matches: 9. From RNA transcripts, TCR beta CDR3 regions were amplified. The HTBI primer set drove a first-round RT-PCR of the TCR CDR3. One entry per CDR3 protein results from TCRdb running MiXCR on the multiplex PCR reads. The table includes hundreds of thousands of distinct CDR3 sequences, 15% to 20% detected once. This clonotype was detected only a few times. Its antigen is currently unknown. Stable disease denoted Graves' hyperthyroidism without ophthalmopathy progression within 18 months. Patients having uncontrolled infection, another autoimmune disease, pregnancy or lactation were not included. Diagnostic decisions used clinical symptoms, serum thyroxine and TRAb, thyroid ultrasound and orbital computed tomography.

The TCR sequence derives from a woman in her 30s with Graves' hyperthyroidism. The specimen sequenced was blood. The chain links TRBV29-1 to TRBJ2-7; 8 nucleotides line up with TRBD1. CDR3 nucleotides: TGCAGCGCCCGGACAGGGATTAATTACGAGCAGTACTTC. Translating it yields CSARTGINYEQYF.